The clone carrying this TCR beta chain has just a few counts. From germline, CDR1 is SGHVS and CDR2 FNYEAQ. This CDR3 region has 16 residues. The J segment lost 0 bases and the V segment lost 5 bases, leaving 7 bases of the junction unmatched. This specimen comes from a study of blood T cell repertoires in COVID-19. Here immunoSEQ multiplex PCR was the method, and the copy in TCRdb shows in-frame clones only, minus some. The repertoire has about 200,000 clones, roughly 85% of them found once; the top ten carry roughly 2.7%. The sequenced material came from peripheral blood. The J gene is TRBJ1-3, the V gene TRBV7-6; 7 positions match TRBD1. The origin of this receptor is a woman in her 40s with active or convalescent COVID-19. CDR3 coding DNA: TGTGCCAGCAGCGAGACAGGGTCAAACTCTGGAAACACCATATATTTT. It codes for CASSETGSNSGNTIYF. The variable domain in full, with the rest retrieved from reference TRBV7-6 and TRBJ1-3, is GAGVSQSPRYKVTKRGQDVALRCDPISGHVSLYWYRQALGQGPEFLTYFNYEAQQDKSGLPNDRFSAERPEGSISTLTIQRTEQRDSAMYRCASSETGSNSGNTIYFGEGSWLTVV.